These 14 T cell receptor beta chains originate from one sample sequenced in a study of beta chain features in type 1 diabetes. Study outcomes and limitations: Across all four CD4+ subsets, people with type 1 diabetes showed modestly shorter TCRB CDR3s.

Of the isolated RNA, all was reverse transcribed, and so the sequenced material was expressed TCRB transcripts. Measured with immunoSEQ multiplex PCR; TCRdb has only the in-frame clones, and not every one. The sample consists of 250,000 to 300,000 clones, 13% to 15% of them appearing once. Antigens of these TCRs are unknown. Sequenced sample: naive CD4+ T cells from blood. The source is a man aged 25-40 years with type 1 diabetes.

In this sample, this clone turned up a few times. The chain joins TRBV5-6 to TRBJ1-1; D gene unclear. The CDR3 length is 11 residues. Germline V gives CDR1 SGHDT, CDR2 YYEEEE. The V and J ends lost 4 bases and 5 bases respectively, with 6 bases between them. The CDR3 here is CASSRGTEAFF. Written as DNA, the CDR3 is TGTGCCAGCAGCCGAGGGACTGAAGCTTTCTTT.

The rearrangement links TRBV4-3 to TRBJ2-3, with TRBD2 as a possible D gene (6 bases). The CDR3 has 15 amino acids. Trimming pared 2 bases from V and 6 bases from J, leaving 15 bases between. In germline, CDR1 is LGHNA, CDR2 YSLEER. This chain's CDR3 is CASSQRYSGRDTQYF. CDR3 DNA sequence: TGCGCCAGCAGCCAACGGTACTCGGGGAGGGATACGCAGTATTTT.

This chain joins TRBV28 and TRBJ1-6, with D maybe TRBD1 (5 bases). CDR3 length: 16 residues. CDR1 is MDHEN and CDR2 is SYDVKM in the germline V gene. The germline V and J ends were trimmed by 5 bases and 10 bases, with 21 bases remaining between them. CDR3 DNA: TGTGCCAGCAGTACCCGGGGGGTCGGACGAAGCTCACCCCTCCACTTT. It codes for CASSTRGVGRSSPLHF. Full variable domain (rest looked up from reference TRBV28 and TRBJ1-6): DVKVTQSSRYLVKRTGEKVFLECVQDMDHENMFWYRQDPGLGLRLIYFSYDVKMKEKGDIPEGYSVSREKKERFSLILESASTNQTSMYLCASSTRGVGRSSPLHFGNGTRLTVT.

This clone was found a few times. The chain is built from TRBV25-1 and TRBJ2-1; D might be TRBD1 (7 bases). Germline values: CDR1 MGHDK, CDR2 SYGVNS. Trimming removed 4 bases from V and 7 bases from J, with 11 bases in between. The CDR3 loop spans 13 amino acids. This CDR3 reads CASSVTGRNEQFF. CDR3 bases: TGTGCCAGCAGTGTGACAGGGAGGAATGAGCAGTTCTTC.

The chain has TRBV20-1 and TRBJ2-7; the D is unclear. Deletions cut 5 bases from V and 4 bases from J, with 6 bases between. The germline V gene has CDR1 DFQATT and CDR2 SNEGSKA (reference sequence). This CDR3 spans 10 amino acids. The CDR3 nucleotides are TGCAGTGCTTTAGAGTACGAGCAGTACTTC. Protein: CSALEYEQYF.

This chain links TRBV27 with TRBJ2-7; 11 nucleotides agree with TRBD2. CDR1 is MNHEY, CDR2 SMNVEV, per germline (reference sequence). The CDR3 sequence is 16 residues long. Trimming took 8 bases from V and 0 from J; bases not matched to a gene: 9. The CDR3 loop is CASRRQGLADSYEQYF. CDR3 bases: TGTGCCAGCCGACGACAGGGACTAGCGGACTCCTACGAGCAGTACTTC.

V and J are TRBV7-9 and TRBJ1-2, with D perhaps matching TRBD1 (6 bases). Germline values: CDR1 SEHNR, CDR2 FQNEAQ (reference sequence). This CDR3 has 16 amino acids. The V end lost 0 bases, the J end lost 7 bases, and 18 bases lay between the germline ends. This CDR3 reads CASSLASIRGAVGYTF. The CDR3 DNA sequence: TGTGCCAGCAGCTTAGCGTCTATTCGGGGGGCGGTTGGCTACACCTTC.

CDR3 nucleotide sequence: TGTGCCATCAGGCCGGACAGGGGAAATGAAAAACTGTTTTTT. It encodes CAIRPDRGNEKLFF. V and J are TRBV10-3 and TRBJ1-4; 9 bases are a match to TRBD1. This CDR3 has 14 residues. V gave up 6 bases and J gave up 5 bases; unmatched junction bases: 4. CDR1 is ENHRY, CDR2 SYGVKD, per germline.

The chain employs TRBV5-1 and TRBJ2-7, with 7 bases identical to TRBD1. CDR3 length: 14 amino acids. From germline, CDR1 is SGHRS and CDR2 YFSETQ. J was trimmed by 3 bases and V by 8 bases; bases with no gene match: 11. In DNA, the CDR3 is TGCGCCAGTTGTCCCGGGACAGCTAACTACGAGCAGTACTTC. Translating it yields CASCPGTANYEQYF.

V gene TRBV29-1 combines with J gene TRBJ1-2; D remains unclear. Germline assignment: CDR1 SQVTM and CDR2 ANQGSEA. V was trimmed by 6 bases and J by 5 bases, leaving 7 bases between them. The length of the CDR3 is 10 residues. The CDR3 region has the DNA TGCAGCGTGGAGGCATATGGCTACACCTTC. Translated, it gives CSVEAYGYTF.

The V call is TRBV9, the J call TRBJ1-3, with D perhaps matching TRBD1 (6 bases). This CDR3 region has 15 residues. V lost 0 bases, J lost 4 bases, and 11 bases lay in between. The germline CDR1 and CDR2 sequences are SGDLS and YYNGEE. The CDR3 spells CASSVEGEGGNTIYF. CDR3 DNA sequence: TGTGCCAGCAGCGTAGAGGGGGAAGGCGGAAACACCATATATTTT.

The sample holds a few counts of this clone. J is TRBJ2-1 and V is TRBV14, with 9 bases fitting TRBD2. The germline CDR1 and CDR2 sequences are SGHDN and FVKESK. The CDR3 has 15 residues. After removal of 5 bases from V and 9 bases from J, the junction contained 11 bases not matched to a gene. The CDR3 reads CASSSKHSGRVEQFF. The CDR3 DNA is TGTGCCAGCAGCTCAAAGCATAGCGGGAGAGTTGAGCAGTTCTTC.

This clone has just a few counts. This sequence joins TRBV7-6 and TRBJ2-2; 7 bases fit TRBD1. Per the germline V gene, CDR1 is SGHVS and CDR2 is FNYEAQ. The CDR3 sequence is 15 residues long. V shed 5 bases, J shed 3 bases, and the junction held 6 bases outside the gene matches. The CDR3 loop reads CASSTPGQYTGELFF. In DNA form, the CDR3 reads TGTGCCAGCAGCACCCCGGGACAGTACACCGGGGAGCTGTTTTTT.

In this sample, this clone turned up a few times. This rearrangement joins TRBV2 to TRBJ2-1; TRBD1 is a possible D gene (5 bases). The germline gives CDR1 SNHLY, CDR2 FYNNEI. CDR3 length: 15 amino acids. V was clipped by 6 bases and J by 0 bases, with 12 bases between them. The CDR3 is CASSEQASSYNEQFF. The CDR3 nucleotides read TGTGCCAGCAGCGAACAGGCCAGCTCCTACAATGAGCAGTTCTTC.